The rows below give T cell receptor beta chains drawn from one sample of a study of blood T cell repertoires in COVID-19. Assay: immunoSEQ multiplex PCR; the TCRdb copy retains only in-frame clones and omits some. The table lists around 300,000 clones, nearly 90% of them singletons. Sequencing was performed on peripheral blood. These TCRs come from a middle-aged woman with COVID-19, enrolled during active disease. CDR3s include the opening cysteine and the closing phenylalanine or tryptophan. A D gene is named only where the DNA matches it firmly. Where a row states a size, it is once, few, many or the class of an expanded clone; other rows omit it.

CDR3nt	CDR3aa	abundance	d_gene	v_gene	j_gene
TGTGCCACCAGTGCTCAGATCTCCTACGAGCAGTACTTC	CATSAQISYEQYF	few	.	TRBV24-1	TRBJ2-7
TGCAGCGCTGGCAGGCAGGGCGAGACCCAGTACTTC	CSAGRQGETQYF	.	.	TRBV29-1	TRBJ2-5
TGTGCCACCAGTGATCCCGGCCAGGGCCTAGAGACCCAGTACTTC	CATSDPGQGLETQYF	once	.	TRBV24-1	TRBJ2-5
TGTGCCAGCAGCAAAGAGACAGGGGTAGACACAGATACGCAGTATTTT	CASSKETGVDTDTQYF	.	.	TRBV21-1	TRBJ2-3
TGTGCCAGCAGCCCGCAGCGGACTAGCACAGATACGCAGTATTTT	CASSPQRTSTDTQYF	.	.	TRBV6-2/TRBV6-3	TRBJ2-3
TGTGCCAGCAGCTCCGGGATGGGGAAAGGCGAAAAACTGTTTTTT	CASSSGMGKGEKLFF	once	.	TRBV7-8	TRBJ1-4
TGTGCCAGCAGACAGACTAGCGGAAACTCCTACAATGAGCAGTTCTTC	CASRQTSGNSYNEQFF	.	TRBD2	TRBV28	TRBJ2-1
TGCGCCAGCAGCCCAGACCCGGGGTTTGGCTACACCTTC	CASSPDPGFGYTF	.	.	TRBV4-3	TRBJ1-2
TGCGCCAGCAGCTTCTCTAGCGGGGGGGCCGCAGAGACCCAGTACTTC	CASSFSSGGAAETQYF	.	TRBD2	TRBV5-1	TRBJ2-5
TGCGCCAGCAGCCAAGACCCCCCGGGGGGAAGTAGATCCAAAAACATTCAGTACTTC	CASSQDPPGGSRSKNIQYF	.	TRBD2	TRBV4-3	TRBJ2-4
TGTGCCAGCAGCTTAGGGGCAGGGGGTAAGGAGACCCAGTACTTC	CASSLGAGGKETQYF	.	TRBD1	TRBV7-2	TRBJ2-5
TGTGCCTGGAGTGTATTAGCGGTATACAATGAGCAGTTCTTC	CAWSVLAVYNEQFF	.	.	TRBV30	TRBJ2-1
TGTGCCAGCAGGGACGGGACAGGGGGAGATACGCAGTATTTT	CASRDGTGGDTQYF	.	TRBD1	TRBV27	TRBJ2-3
TGTGCCAGCATCCCCAGGGGGGACACCCTGAACACTGAAGCTTTCTTT	CASIPRGDTLNTEAFF	.	TRBD1	TRBV6-6	TRBJ1-1
TGTGCCAGCTCAAACCGGGACAGGGTTCAAGAGACCCAGTACTTC	CASSNRDRVQETQYF	.	TRBD1	TRBV18	TRBJ2-5
TGTGCCAGCAGCTTGGCCCTAAGGGGCGAAGGAGGAAACACCATATATTTT	CASSLALRGEGGNTIYF	few	.	TRBV5-5	TRBJ1-3
TGCGCCAGCAGCGGGGGACAGTCGAGCTCTGGGGCCAACGTCCTGACTTTC	CASSGGQSSSGANVLTF	once	TRBD1	TRBV5-1	TRBJ2-6
TGTGCCAGCAGCTTGGTTGGGGGGTCATCCGTTAACTATGGCTACACCTTC	CASSLVGGSSVNYGYTF	.	.	TRBV5-8	TRBJ1-2
TGCGCCAGCAGCCGTACGGGACAGGGAGGTGAAAAACTGTTTTTT	CASSRTGQGGEKLFF	.	TRBD1	TRBV5-1	TRBJ1-4
TGCGCCAGCAGCCAAGCCTGGACAGGGTCCTACAATGAGCAGTTCTTC	CASSQAWTGSYNEQFF	.	TRBD1	TRBV4-3	TRBJ2-1
TGTGCCAGCAGCTTAACCGGGACAGGGGTATGGCCCCAGCATTTT	CASSLTGTGVWPQHF	.	TRBD1	TRBV5-8	TRBJ1-5
TGTGCCAGCAGTTTAGGGGGGTCCTATAATTCACCCCTCCACTTT	CASSLGGSYNSPLHF	.	.	TRBV28	TRBJ1-6
TGTGCCAGCAGCTTAGGGAGAGGGAGGAGCACTGAAGCTTTCTTT	CASSLGRGRSTEAFF	.	.	TRBV7-8	TRBJ1-1
TGTGCCAGCAGCTTAGTGGGGTTAGCGGTAAAAAACATTCAGTACTTC	CASSLVGLAVKNIQYF	.	.	TRBV7-9	TRBJ2-4
TGTGCCAGCAGCAGCCGGGACACCTTTGAGCAGTTCTTC	CASSSRDTFEQFF	.	.	TRBV7-2	TRBJ2-1
TGTGCCAGCAGTCCATCCCGGACAGGTCCCACCGGGGAGCTGCTTTTT	CASSPSRTGPTGELLF	once	TRBD1	TRBV2	TRBJ2-2
TGTGCCAGCAGCTTGGGGCCGGGCGGGGGTTTTTTGGACGAGCAGTACTTC	CASSLGPGGGFLDEQYF	.	TRBD2	TRBV5-4	TRBJ2-7
TGTGCCAGCAGTTTGCTAGCGGGGGTTTACAATGAGCAGTTCTTC	CASSLLAGVYNEQFF	.	TRBD2	TRBV6-5	TRBJ2-1
TGTGCCAGCAGCTTAGAAGTTACAGGGGAGTTAAAAGGATATAATTCACCCCTCCACTTT	CASSLEVTGELKGYNSPLHF	few	TRBD1	TRBV11-2	TRBJ1-6
TGTGCCAGCAGGGACAGGGCTCTTGGCTACACCTTC	CASRDRALGYTF	.	TRBD1	TRBV12-3/TRBV12-4	TRBJ1-2
TGTGCCACCTCCCCCTCGGACAGGAACTATGGCTACACCTTC	CATSPSDRNYGYTF	.	TRBD1	TRBV28	TRBJ1-2